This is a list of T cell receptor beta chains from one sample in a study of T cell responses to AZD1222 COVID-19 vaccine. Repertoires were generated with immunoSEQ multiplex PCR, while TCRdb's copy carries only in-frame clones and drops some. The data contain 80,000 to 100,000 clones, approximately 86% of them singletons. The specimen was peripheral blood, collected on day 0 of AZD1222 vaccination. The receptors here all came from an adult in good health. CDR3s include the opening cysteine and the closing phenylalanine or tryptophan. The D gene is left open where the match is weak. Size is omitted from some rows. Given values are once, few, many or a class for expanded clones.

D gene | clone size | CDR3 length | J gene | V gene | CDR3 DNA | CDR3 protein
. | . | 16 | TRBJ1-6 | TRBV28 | TGTGCCAGCAGTCCCGCCCAGGGGTCGTATAATTCACCCCTCCACTTT | CASSPAQGSYNSPLHF
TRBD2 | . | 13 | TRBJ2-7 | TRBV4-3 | TGCGCCAGCAGCCCGGGGAGGGGTTTCGAGCAGTACTTC | CASSPGRGFEQYF
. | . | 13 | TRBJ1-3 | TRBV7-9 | TGTGCCAGCAGCCCCGAAGCCGGAAACACCATATATTTT | CASSPEAGNTIYF
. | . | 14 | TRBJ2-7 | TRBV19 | TGTGCCAGTAGCCCCGGGCACCGCTCCTACGAGCAGTACTTC | CASSPGHRSYEQYF
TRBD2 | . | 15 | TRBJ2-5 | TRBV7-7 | TGTGCCAGCAGCTTAGCGGTCAGGGAGGGAGAGACCCAGTACTTC | CASSLAVREGETQYF
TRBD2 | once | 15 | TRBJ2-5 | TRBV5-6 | TGTGCCAGCAGCTTGACTAGCGGCGGTCAAGAGACCCAGTACTTC | CASSLTSGGQETQYF
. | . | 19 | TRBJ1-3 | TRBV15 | TGTGCCACCAGCAGAGTTACAGGATTATCCTACCGCTCTGGAAACACCATATATTTT | CATSRVTGLSYRSGNTIYF
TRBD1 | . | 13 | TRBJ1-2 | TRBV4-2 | TGTGCCAGCAGACCCGGGACAGGGGGCGGCTACACCTTC | CASRPGTGGGYTF
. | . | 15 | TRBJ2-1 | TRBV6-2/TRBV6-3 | TGTGCCAGCAGCCCGACGGGGCTTACGGCCAATGAGCAGTTCTTC | CASSPTGLTANEQFF
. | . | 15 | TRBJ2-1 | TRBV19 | TGTGCCAGTAGTACCGACAAAAGCTCCTACAATGAGCAGTTCTTC | CASSTDKSSYNEQFF
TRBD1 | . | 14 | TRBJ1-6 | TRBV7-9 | TGTGCCAGCAGCTTACAGGGGGCTCAATCACCCCTCCACTTT | CASSLQGAQSPLHF
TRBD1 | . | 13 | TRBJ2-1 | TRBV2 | TGTGCCAGTGACAGGGGATCCGCAACTGAGCAGTTCTTC | CASDRGSATEQFF
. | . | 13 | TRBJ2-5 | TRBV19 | TGTGCCAGTAAGGAGCAGACTCAAGAGACCCAGTACTTC | CASKEQTQETQYF
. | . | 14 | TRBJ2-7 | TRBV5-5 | TGTGCCAGCAGCTTGGTGGGCAGATCCTACGAGCAGTACTTC | CASSLVGRSYEQYF
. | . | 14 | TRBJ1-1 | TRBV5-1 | TGCGCCAGCAGCTCCGGGGACCTCAACACTGAAGCTTTCTTT | CASSSGDLNTEAFF
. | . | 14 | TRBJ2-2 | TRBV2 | TGTGCCTCCTGGACACCCCGTGGCACCGGGGAGCTGTTTTTT | CASWTPRGTGELFF
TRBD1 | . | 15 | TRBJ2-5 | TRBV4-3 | TGCGCCAGCAGCCAACAACTACAGGGGGCGGAGACCCAGTACTTC | CASSQQLQGAETQYF
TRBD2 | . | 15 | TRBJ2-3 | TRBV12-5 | TGTGCTAGTGGTTTGTCTAGCGGGAGAACAGATACGCAGTATTTT | CASGLSSGRTDTQYF
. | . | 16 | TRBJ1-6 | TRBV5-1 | TGCGCCAGCAGCTTGGCCGGCGGGAATCGGGCACAACCCCTCCACTTT | CASSLAGGNRAQPLHF
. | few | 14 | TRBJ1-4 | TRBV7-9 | TGTGCCAGCAGCCCATGGGACACGAATGAAAAACTGTTTTTT | CASSPWDTNEKLFF
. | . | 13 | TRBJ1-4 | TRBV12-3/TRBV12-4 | TGTGCCACCTTGCAGGGGCCTAATGAAAAACTGTTTTTT | CATLQGPNEKLFF
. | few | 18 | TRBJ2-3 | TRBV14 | TGTGCCAGCAGCCAAGAGGTGGTCGGATTTTGGAGCACAGATACGCAGTATTTT | CASSQEVVGFWSTDTQYF
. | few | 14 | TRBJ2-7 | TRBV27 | TGTGCCAGCAGCAGACAGGTGAGCTCCTACGAGCAGTACTTC | CASSRQVSSYEQYF
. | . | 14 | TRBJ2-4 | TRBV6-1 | TGTGCCAGCAGTGAAGCCGGGGGGCGAAACATTCAGTACTTC | CASSEAGGRNIQYF
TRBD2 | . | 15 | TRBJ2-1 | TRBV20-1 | TGCAGTGCTAGTTCCGGCGGGAGCTCCTACAATGAGCAGTTCTTC | CSASSGGSSYNEQFF
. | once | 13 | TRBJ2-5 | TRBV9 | TGTGCCAGCAGCGGAGGTGGGGGGGAGACCCAGTACTTC | CASSGGGGETQYF
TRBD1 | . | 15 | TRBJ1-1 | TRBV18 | TGTGCCAGCTCGTTCGACAAGGGGGCGGTCACTGAAGCTTTCTTT | CASSFDKGAVTEAFF
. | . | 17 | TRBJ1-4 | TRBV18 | TGTGCCAGCTCACCAACTGGTCTCTCTGGAATGGGTGAAAAACTGTTTTTT | CASSPTGLSGMGEKLFF
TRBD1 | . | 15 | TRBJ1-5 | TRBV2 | TGTGCCAGCAGTGAACGGAGGGGGCTCCATCAGCCCCAGCATTTT | CASSERRGLHQPQHF